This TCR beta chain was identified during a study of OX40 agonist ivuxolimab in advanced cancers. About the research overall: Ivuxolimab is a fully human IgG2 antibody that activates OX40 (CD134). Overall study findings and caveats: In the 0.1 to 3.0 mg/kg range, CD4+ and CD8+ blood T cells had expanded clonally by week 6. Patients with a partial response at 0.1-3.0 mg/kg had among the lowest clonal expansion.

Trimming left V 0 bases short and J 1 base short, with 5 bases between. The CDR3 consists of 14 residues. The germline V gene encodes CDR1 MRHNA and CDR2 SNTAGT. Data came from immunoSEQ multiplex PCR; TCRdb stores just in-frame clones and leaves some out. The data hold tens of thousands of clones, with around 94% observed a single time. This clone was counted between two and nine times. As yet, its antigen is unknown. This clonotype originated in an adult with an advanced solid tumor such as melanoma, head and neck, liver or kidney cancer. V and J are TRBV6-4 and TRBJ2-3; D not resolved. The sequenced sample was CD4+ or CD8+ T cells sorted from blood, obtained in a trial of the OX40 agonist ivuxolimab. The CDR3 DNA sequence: TGTGCCAGCAGTGACTCGGTGGGCACAGATACGCAGTATTTT. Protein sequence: CASSDSVGTDTQYF.